These 29 T cell receptor beta chains were sequenced from one sample in a study of prognosis after radiotherapy for stage I lung cancer. Multiplex PCR in two rounds served to amplify TCR beta CDR3 from genomic DNA. The use of primers specific to each TRBV and TRBJ gene characterized first-round PCR. One entry per CDR3 protein, called by TCRdb with MiXCR from the multiplex PCR reads. Of some 15,000 distinct CDR3 sequences in the sample, 15% to 20% were seen once. The starting material was PBMCs, obtained before or after stereotactic body radiation therapy (not recorded which). Receptor source: a donor aged 50 or older with non-small cell lung cancer.

This clonotype was seen many times. The V call is TRBV12-5, the J call TRBJ1-1; a possible D gene is TRBD1 (6 bases). This CDR3 spans 12 amino acids. With 6 bases removed from V and 5 bases from J, the gap between germline ends came to 10 bases. Germline CDR1 LGHNT, CDR2 FRNRAP. In DNA, the CDR3 is TGTGCTAGTGGGAACAGGGCGACTGAAGCTTTCTTT. This codes for CASGNRATEAFF.

This clonotype came up many times. The rearrangement links TRBV5-1 to TRBJ1-6; weak D call: TRBD1 (6 bases). The ends were cut back, 0 bases at V and 10 bases at J, with 29 bases in the middle. The CDR3 runs 20 residues. Germline assignment: CDR1 SGHRS and CDR2 YFSETQ. CDR3 nucleotides: TGCGCCAGCAGCTTGGCCCCGGGACTACAGGACCGACAGGAGACCTCACCCCTCCACTTT. Amino acid sequence: CASSLAPGLQDRQETSPLHF.

At least ten counts were recorded for this clonotype. The chain recombines TRBV28 with TRBJ1-5; D not certain. The CDR3 consists of 15 residues. V was pared by 9 bases and J by 3 bases, with 18 bases between. The germline CDR1 and CDR2 sequences are MDHEN and SYDVKM. DNA for the CDR3: TGTGCCAGTAACAAGGGTGGCGGGGACAATCAGCCCCAGCATTTT. Its protein product is CASNKGGGDNQPQHF.

At least ten counts were recorded for this clonotype. The chain carries TRBV11-2 and TRBJ2-3; D unclear. The germline V and J ends were trimmed by 0 bases and 2 bases, with 15 bases remaining between them. Germline CDR1 SGHAT, CDR2 FQNNGV. The CDR3 runs 17 residues. CDR3 in DNA: TGTGCCAGCAGCTTAGAGTATCGCTTACAGAACACAGATACGCAGTATTTT. Translated: CASSLEYRLQNTDTQYF.

This clonotype is medium-sized (0.01 to 0.1%). The V and J genes are TRBV20-1 and TRBJ2-2; D is undetermined. V gave up 1 base and J gave up 0 bases, with 18 bases separating them. CDR1 is DFQATT, CDR2 SNEGSKA, per germline (reference sequence). The length of the CDR3 is 18 residues. Written as DNA, the CDR3 is TGCAGTGCTAGAGGTGGCCCCGATTCAAGCTCGAACACCGGGGAGCTGTTTTTT. Protein: CSARGGPDSSSNTGELFF.

This clonotype was picked up many times. This chain uses TRBV11-2 with TRBJ1-5; D unclear. The CDR3 loop spans 14 amino acids. Germline V gene data show CDR1 as SGHAT and CDR2 as FQNNGV. Trimming removed 1 base from V and 0 bases from J, with 4 bases in between. This chain's CDR3 is CASSLGFSNQPQHF. The CDR3, as DNA: TGTGCCAGCAGCTTAGGGTTTAGCAATCAGCCCCAGCATTTT.

For this clonotype: A read error is the likely source, as a far larger clone sits one nucleotide away. The rearrangement joins TRBV6-5 to TRBJ1-2; D is possibly TRBD1 (6 bases). From germline, CDR1 is MNHEY and CDR2 SVGAGI. There are 13 residues in the CDR3. The CDR3 region has the DNA TGTGCCAGCAGTTACTCATTATGGGGGGGCTACGCCTTC. Residues: CASSYSLWGGYAF.

This clonotype was counted many times. This rearrangement joins TRBV7-2 to TRBJ2-7, with 11 bases that match TRBD2. In germline, CDR1 is SGHTA, CDR2 FQGNSA. Trimming removed 3 bases from V and 6 bases from J; junction bases left unmatched: 4. The CDR3 has 14 amino acids. CDR3 loop: CASSLSLAGGEQYF. As DNA, the CDR3 is TGTGCCAGCAGCTTGTCCCTAGCGGGAGGCGAGCAGTACTTC.

This clonotype was recorded many times. V is TRBV5-1 and J is TRBJ2-3; TRBD1 matches 7 bases. The length of the CDR3 is 13 residues. The V segment lost 3 bases and the J segment 4 bases; nucleotides outside the gene matches: 2. In germline, CDR1 is SGHRS, CDR2 YFSETQ. This chain's CDR3 is CASSSTGPDTQYF. Here the CDR3 DNA reads TGCGCCAGCAGCTCGACAGGGCCAGATACGCAGTATTTT.

This clonotype was picked up many times. The CDR3 here is CASSSRVQGWAGELFF. The DNA for the CDR3 is TGTGCCAGTAGTAGCAGAGTACAGGGTTGGGCCGGGGAGCTGTTTTTT. V and J are TRBV19 and TRBJ2-2; tentatively, D is TRBD1 (6 bases). CDR1 LNHDA and CDR2 SQIVND come from the germline V gene (reference sequence). The CDR3 length is 16 residues. Deletions cut 4 bases from V and 6 bases from J, with 18 bases between.

By share of the sample, this clonotype is medium-sized (0.01 to 0.1%). V gene TRBV11-2 combines with J gene TRBJ2-1; 8 bases line up with TRBD1. This CDR3 has 14 amino acids. Germline V gene lookup returns CDR1 SGHAT and CDR2 FQNNGV. Trimming took 0 bases from V and 8 from J; bases not matched to a gene: 3. CDR3 DNA sequence: TGTGCCAGCAGCTTAGATGGACAGGGCTATGAGCAGTTCTTC. Translating it yields CASSLDGQGYEQFF. The full variable domain, in which reference TRBV11-2 and TRBJ2-1 provide the parts outside the CDR3, is EAGVAQSPRYKIIEKRQSVAFWCNPISGHATLYWYQQILGQGPKLLIQFQNNGVVDDSQLPKDRFSAERLKGVDSTLKIQPAKLEDSAVYLCASSLDGQGYEQFFGPGTRLTVL.

This clonotype appeared many times. CDR3 sequence reads: CASSASTSSSYEQYF. DNA of the CDR3: TGTGCCAGCAGCGCCTCAACTAGCTCCTCCTACGAGCAGTACTTC. V gene TRBV9 combines with J gene TRBJ2-7, with TRBD2 as a possible D gene (6 bases). Looked up from germline, CDR1 is SGDLS and CDR2 is YYNGEE. CDR3 length: 15 residues. V lost 3 bases to trimming and J lost 0 bases, with 13 bases between them.

This clonotype was found many times. The rearrangement joins TRBV27 to TRBJ1-5, with unresolved D. Looked up from germline, CDR1 is MNHEY and CDR2 is SMNVEV (reference sequence). The CDR3 consists of 15 residues. V was shortened by 2 bases and J by 0 bases, with 8 bases between the two germline ends. The CDR3 DNA reads as TGTGCCAGCAGTTTAGAGGGCTATAGCAATCAGCCCCAGCATTTT. The encoded protein is CASSLEGYSNQPQHF.

This rearrangement joins TRBV6-1 to TRBJ2-5; D remains ambiguous. The CDR3 loop spans 12 amino acids. The V gene's germline CDR1 is MNHNS and CDR2 SASEGT. V was shortened by 4 bases and J by 13 bases, with 16 bases between the two germline ends. The CDR3, as DNA: TGTGCCAGCAGTGGGTCACCGGGCCTCGCGTACTTC. Protein product: CASSGSPGLAYF.

This clonotype was found many times. The chain combines TRBV6-1 with TRBJ2-3; D unresolved. The CDR3 extends over 15 amino acids. Germline lookup yields CDR1 MNHNS and CDR2 SASEGT. With 6 bases removed from V and 0 bases from J, the gap between germline ends came to 13 bases. For the CDR3, the DNA is TGTGCCAGCAGAAGGACCGGTCCTAGCACAGATACGCAGTATTTT. This translates into CASRRTGPSTDTQYF.

This clonotype was counted ten times or more. The J gene is TRBJ2-2, the V gene TRBV30, with D possibly called TRBD1 or TRBD2 (5 bases each). CDR3 length equals 16 residues. Trimming cost V 0 bases and J 7 bases, with 18 bases left between them. The germline V gene encodes CDR1 GTSNPN and CDR2 SVGIG (reference sequence). CDR3 nucleotides: TGTGCCTGGAGTGTACATAAGGGACCCATCGGCGGGGAGCTGTTTTTT. It codes for CAWSVHKGPIGGELFF.

This clonotype has ten or more counts. The chain carries TRBV6-1 and TRBJ1-2; the D is unclear. With 6 bases removed from V and 3 bases from J, the gap between germline ends came to 11 bases. The CDR3 has 13 residues. Germline lookup yields CDR1 MNHNS and CDR2 SASEGT. CDR3 sequence: CASRRGQDYGYTF. In DNA form, the CDR3 reads TGTGCCAGCAGGCGCGGCCAGGACTATGGCTACACCTTC.

This clonotype was detected ten times or more. The chain carries TRBV4-3 and TRBJ2-2; weak D call: TRBD2 (6 bases). This CDR3 is built from 15 residues. The V end was cut by 0 bases, the J end by 5 bases, with 10 bases between. Germline loops: CDR1 LGHNA, CDR2 YSLEER. CDR3 bases: TGCGCCAGCAGCCAAGATTGGCTAGCGACCGGGGAGCTGTTTTTT. This translates into CASSQDWLATGELFF.

This clonotype was recorded at least ten times. The CDR3 bases are TGTGCCAGCAGTTACTCGATTTCTAATAGGGAAAAACTGTTTTTT. Translation: CASSYSISNREKLFF. The chain couples TRBV6-5 to TRBJ1-4; no reliable D call. CDR1 is MNHEY, CDR2 SVGAGI, per germline. Trimming cost V 0 bases and J 8 bases, with 13 bases left between them. The CDR3 has 15 residues.

This clonotype appeared many times. The chain has TRBV6-2 or TRBV6-3 and TRBJ1-1; tentatively, D is TRBD1 (6 bases). This CDR3 region has 12 residues. The germline gives CDR1 MNHEY, CDR2 SVGEGT. Trimming left V 2 bases short and J 11 bases short, with 12 bases between. CDR3 residues: CASSYGGREAFF. The CDR3 region has the DNA TGTGCCAGCAGTTACGGGGGCAGGGAGGCTTTCTTT.

V and J are TRBV9 and TRBJ2-7; D may be TRBD1 or TRBD2 (6 bases each). The CDR3 is made up of 13 amino acids. V lost 4 bases to trimming and J lost 6 bases, with 14 bases between them. The germline gives CDR1 SGDLS, CDR2 YYNGEE. The chain's CDR3 is CASSPGGGLEQYF. As DNA, the CDR3 is TGTGCCAGCAGCCCAGGAGGGGGGCTCGAGCAGTACTTC.

This clonotype is termed medium-sized. The V and J genes are TRBV11-2 and TRBJ2-3; TRBD2 might be the D (6 bases). V was shortened by 5 bases and J by 0 bases, with 15 bases between the two germline ends. This CDR3 region has 16 residues. Germline V gene sequence: CDR1 SGHAT, CDR2 FQNNGV. CDR3 DNA: TGTGCCAGCAGCGCCGGGGCCGGGAGTAGCACAGATACGCAGTATTTT. Translating gives CASSAGAGSSTDTQYF. Looking up the rest from reference TRBV11-2 and TRBJ2-3 gives the full variable domain: EAGVAQSPRYKIIEKRQSVAFWCNPISGHATLYWYQQILGQGPKLLIQFQNNGVVDDSQLPKDRFSAERLKGVDSTLKIQPAKLEDSAVYLCASSAGAGSSTDTQYFGPGTRLTVL.

This clonotype was recorded many times. This rearrangement joins TRBV5-4 to TRBJ2-5; D remains ambiguous. The CDR3 runs 11 residues. The germline V and J ends were trimmed by 2 bases and 1 base, with 0 bases remaining between them. Germline values: CDR1 SGHNT, CDR2 YYREEE (reference sequence). The CDR3 spells CASSFQETQYF. Written as DNA, the CDR3 is TGTGCCAGCAGCTTCCAAGAGACCCAGTACTTC.

This clonotype occurred many times. This chain connects TRBV3-1 to TRBJ2-7; D assignment may be TRBD1 or TRBD2 (5 bases each). Germline CDR1 and CDR2: LGHDT and YNNKEL (reference sequence). The CDR3 spans 15 residues. Trimming removed 5 bases at V and 6 bases at J, with 20 bases between. CDR3 bases: TGTGCCAGCAGCGATTGGGGGAGCTCTGGGGCCGAGCAGTACTTC. Its protein product is CASSDWGSSGAEQYF.

This clonotype showed up many times. The V call is TRBV2, the J call TRBJ2-7; the match to TRBD1 covers 9 bases. The V gene end was trimmed by 10 bases and the J gene end by 3 bases; junction bases not matched to a gene: 7. From germline, CDR1 is SNHLY and CDR2 FYNNEI. CDR3 length equals 13 residues. CDR3 sequence: CATKDRGIYEQYF. The DNA of the CDR3 is TGTGCCACGAAGGACAGGGGCATCTACGAGCAGTACTTC. Using reference TRBV2 and TRBJ2-7 for the parts outside the CDR3, the full variable domain is EPEVTQTPSHQVTQMGQEVILRCVPISNHLYFYWYRQILGQKVEFLVSFYNNEISEKSEIFDDQFSVERPDGSNFTLKIRSTKLEDSAMYFCATKDRGIYEQYFGPGTRLTVT.

The sample holds many counts of this clonotype. The CDR3 DNA is TGTGCCAGCTGCTGGTGGGGCGGCTACGAGCAGTACGTC. Translated, it gives CASCWWGGYEQYV. The J gene is TRBJ2-7, the V gene TRBV5-6; maybe TRBD1 (5 bases). Germline V gene data show CDR1 as SGHDT and CDR2 as YYEEEE. The CDR3 spans 13 residues. V lost 7 bases and J lost 3, with 14 bases in between.

This clonotype was seen repeatedly, ten times or more. This sequence joins TRBV7-9 and TRBJ2-5, with 8 nucleotides matching TRBD1. The CDR3 spans 15 residues. From germline, CDR1 is SEHNR and CDR2 FQNEAQ (reference sequence). V trimming: 6 bases; J trimming: 4 bases; junction bases outside the gene matches: 10. CDR3 region: CASSSPGQAIETQYF. Here the CDR3 DNA reads TGTGCCAGCAGTTCTCCGGGACAGGCGATAGAGACCCAGTACTTC.

This clonotype was seen at least ten times. This chain links TRBV5-4 with TRBJ2-7, with D perhaps being TRBD1 or TRBD2 (7 bases each). Germline CDR1 SGHNT, CDR2 YYREEE (reference sequence). V was pared by 3 bases and J by 1 base, with 14 bases between. The CDR3 contains 15 residues. DNA for the CDR3: TGTGCCAGCAGCTGGAGACAGGGACTATCCTACGAGCAGTACTTC. Translated: CASSWRQGLSYEQYF.

In regard to this clonotype: This may stem from a read error, because a much larger clone lies one nucleotide away. The chain couples TRBV6-1 to TRBJ2-5, with 10 bases aligning to TRBD2. The assigned J gene may be wrong: the sequence end matches TRBJ2-1 better. CDR1 is MNHNS, CDR2 SASEGT, per germline. The CDR3 is 16 residues long. The CDR3 DNA reads as TGTGCCAGCAGCTTGGGACTAGCGTGGGGGGGCAATGAGCAGTTCTTC. It codes for CASSLGLAWGGNEQFF.